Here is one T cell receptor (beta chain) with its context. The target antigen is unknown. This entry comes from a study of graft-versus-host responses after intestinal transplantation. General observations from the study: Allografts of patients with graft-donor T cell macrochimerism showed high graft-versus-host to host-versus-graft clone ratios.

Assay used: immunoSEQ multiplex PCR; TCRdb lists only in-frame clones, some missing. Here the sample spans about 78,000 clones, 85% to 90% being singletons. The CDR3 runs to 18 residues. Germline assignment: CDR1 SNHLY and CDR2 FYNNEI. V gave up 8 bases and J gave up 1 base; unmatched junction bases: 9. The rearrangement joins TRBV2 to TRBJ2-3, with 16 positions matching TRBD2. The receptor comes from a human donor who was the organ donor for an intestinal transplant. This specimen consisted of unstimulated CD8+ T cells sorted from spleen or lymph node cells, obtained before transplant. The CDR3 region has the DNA TGTGCCAGCCGGCCGGGACTAGCGGGGGGGCTCGGCACAGATACGCAGTATTTT. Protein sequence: CASRPGLAGGLGTDTQYF.